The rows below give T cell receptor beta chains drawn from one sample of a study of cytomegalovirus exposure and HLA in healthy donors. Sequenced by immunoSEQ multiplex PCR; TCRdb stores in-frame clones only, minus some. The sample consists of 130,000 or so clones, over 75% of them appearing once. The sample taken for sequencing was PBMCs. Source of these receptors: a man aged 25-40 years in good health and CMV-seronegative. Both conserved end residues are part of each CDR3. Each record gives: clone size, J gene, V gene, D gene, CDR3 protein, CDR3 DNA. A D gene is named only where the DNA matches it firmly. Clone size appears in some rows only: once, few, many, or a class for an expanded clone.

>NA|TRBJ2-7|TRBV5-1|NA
CASSVQGTFPGEQYF
TGCGCCAGCAGCGTCCAGGGGACCTTCCCGGGGGAGCAGTACTTC
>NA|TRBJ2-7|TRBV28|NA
CASSFPSSYEQYF
TGTGCCAGCAGTTTTCCGAGCTCCTACGAGCAGTACTTC
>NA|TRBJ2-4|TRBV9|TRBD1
CASSGQAGLAKNIQYF
TGTGCCAGCAGTGGACAGGCTGGACTAGCCAAAAACATTCAGTACTTC
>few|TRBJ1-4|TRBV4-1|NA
CASSQDGGRVYEKLFF
TGCGCCAGCAGCCAAGATGGTGGCAGGGTGTATGAAAAACTGTTTTTT
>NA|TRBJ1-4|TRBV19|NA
CASSPTVATNEKLFF
TGTGCCAGTAGTCCGACAGTTGCAACTAATGAAAAACTGTTTTTT
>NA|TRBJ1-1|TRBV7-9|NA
CASSTQGLNTEAFF
TGTGCCAGCAGCACACAGGGCCTGAACACTGAAGCTTTCTTT
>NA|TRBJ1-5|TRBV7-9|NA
CASSLGGLSPTQPQHF
TGTGCCAGCAGCTTAGGAGGTTTAAGTCCAACTCAGCCCCAGCATTTT
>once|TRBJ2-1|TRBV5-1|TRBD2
CASSLAASGGRSYNEQFF
TGCGCCAGCAGCTTGGCCGCTAGCGGGGGCCGGTCCTACAATGAGCAGTTCTTC
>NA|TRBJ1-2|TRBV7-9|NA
CASSPGQSGYTF
TGTGCCAGCAGCCCCGGACAGTCTGGCTACACCTTC
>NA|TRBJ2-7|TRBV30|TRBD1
CAWSEPGQGNYEQYF
TGTGCCTGGAGTGAGCCGGGACAGGGGAATTACGAGCAGTACTTC
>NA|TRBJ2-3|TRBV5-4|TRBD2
CASSSLERGTTDTQYF
TGTGCCAGCAGCTCCCTTGAGCGGGGGACTACAGATACGCAGTATTTT
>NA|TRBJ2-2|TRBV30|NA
CAWTSGQTNTGELFF
TGTGCCTGGACCTCCGGACAGACGAACACCGGGGAGCTGTTTTTT
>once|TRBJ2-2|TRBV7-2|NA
CASSLVGPRVTGELFF
TGTGCCAGCAGCTTAGTCGGTCCCAGGGTAACCGGGGAGCTGTTTTTT
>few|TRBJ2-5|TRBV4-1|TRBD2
CASSQELAGGSKTQYF
TGCGCCAGCAGCCAAGAGCTAGCGGGGGGGTCCAAGACCCAGTACTTC
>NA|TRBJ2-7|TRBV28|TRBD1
CASSFQLGGTGTYEQYF
TGTGCCAGCAGCTTCCAACTGGGCGGGACAGGGACCTACGAGCAGTACTTC
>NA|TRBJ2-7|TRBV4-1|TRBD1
CASSQGDRVYEQYF
TGCGCCAGCAGCCAAGGGGACAGGGTCTACGAGCAGTACTTC
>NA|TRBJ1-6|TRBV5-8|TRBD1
CASSYTGTVDNSPLHF
TGTGCCAGCAGCTACACCGGGACAGTTGATAATTCCCCCCTCCACTTT
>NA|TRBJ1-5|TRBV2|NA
CASSSRGGSSQPQHF
TGTGCCAGCAGTTCCCGGGGGGGCTCGTCTCAGCCCCAGCATTTT
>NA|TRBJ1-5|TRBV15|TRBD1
CATSRGGVQGGPQHF
TGTGCCACCAGCAGAGGGGGAGTCCAGGGGGGGCCCCAGCATTTT
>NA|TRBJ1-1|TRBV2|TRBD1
CASLGTEGARGTMNTEAFF
TGTGCCAGCCTGGGGACAGAGGGGGCCAGGGGGACCATGAACACTGAAGCTTTCTTT
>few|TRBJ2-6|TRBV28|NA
CASRRTGTSGANVLTF
TGTGCCAGCAGAAGAACAGGCACCTCTGGGGCCAACGTCCTGACTTTC
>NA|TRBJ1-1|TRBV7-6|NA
CASSLGENTEAFF
TGTGCCAGCAGCTTAGGAGAGAACACTGAAGCTTTCTTT
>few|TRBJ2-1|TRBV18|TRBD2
CASSLLAGGPHEQFF
TGTGCCAGCTCTCTACTAGCGGGAGGGCCCCATGAGCAGTTCTTC
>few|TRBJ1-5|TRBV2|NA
CASRAQVGNQPQHF
TGTGCCAGCAGGGCGCAGGTAGGCAATCAGCCCCAGCATTTT
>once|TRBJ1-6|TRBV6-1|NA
CASSEAVLYNSPLHF
TGTGCCAGCAGTGAAGCGGTACTATATAATTCACCCCTCCACTTT
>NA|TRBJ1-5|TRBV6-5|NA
CASSYSNRQPQHF
TGTGCCAGCAGTTACTCGAATCGGCAGCCCCAGCATTTT
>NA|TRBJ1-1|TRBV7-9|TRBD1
CASSFWTGEGTEAFF
TGTGCCAGCAGCTTTTGGACAGGGGAAGGGACTGAAGCTTTCTTT
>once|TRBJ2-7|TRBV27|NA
CASAGSGEQYF
TGTGCCAGCGCGGGGAGCGGGGAGCAGTACTTC
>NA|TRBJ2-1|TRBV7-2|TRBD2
CASSVSIVGGSSYNEQFF
TGTGCCAGCAGCGTGAGTATTGTAGGCGGGAGCAGCTACAATGAGCAGTTCTTC
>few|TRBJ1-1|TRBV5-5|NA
CASSLAKITGVTEAFF
TGTGCCAGCAGCTTGGCCAAGATTACTGGAGTCACTGAAGCTTTCTTT
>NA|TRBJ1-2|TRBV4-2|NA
CASSPLREMNGGYTF
TGTGCCAGCAGCCCGTTGCGGGAGATGAATGGTGGCTACACCTTC
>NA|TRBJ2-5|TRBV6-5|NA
CASSADSSQRTQYF
TGTGCCAGCAGTGCGGACAGCTCTCAAAGGACCCAGTACTTC
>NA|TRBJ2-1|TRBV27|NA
CASSYIREREQFF
TGTGCCAGCAGTTATATCAGGGAACGGGAGCAGTTCTTC
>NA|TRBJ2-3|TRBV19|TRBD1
CASSLGQGLPDTQYF
TGTGCCAGTAGTCTCGGACAGGGGTTGCCAGATACGCAGTATTTT
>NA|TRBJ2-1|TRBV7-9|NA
CASSVGQNNEQFF
TGTGCCAGCAGCGTGGGACAAAACAATGAGCAGTTCTTC
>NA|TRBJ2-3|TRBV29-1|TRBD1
CSVAIGTATDTQYF
TGCAGCGTCGCTATCGGGACAGCCACAGATACGCAGTATTTT
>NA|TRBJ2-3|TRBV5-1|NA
CASSSGGGSGVADTQYF
TGCGCCAGCAGCTCCGGGGGAGGCTCTGGGGTGGCAGATACGCAGTATTTT
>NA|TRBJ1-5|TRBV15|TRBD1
CATSRERTGYSNQPQHF
TGTGCCACCAGCAGAGAAAGGACAGGTTATAGCAATCAGCCCCAGCATTTT
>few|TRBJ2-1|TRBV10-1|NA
CASSAVRSPYNEQFF
TGCGCCAGCAGTGCTGTGCGAAGCCCCTACAATGAGCAGTTCTTC
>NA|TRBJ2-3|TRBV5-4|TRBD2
CASSPGTSGGALDTQYF
TGTGCCAGCAGCCCTGGGACTAGCGGGGGGGCGTTAGATACGCAGTATTTT
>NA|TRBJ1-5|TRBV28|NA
CASTPPGNQPQHF
TGTGCCAGCACCCCTCCCGGGAATCAGCCCCAGCATTTT
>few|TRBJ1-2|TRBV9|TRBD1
CASSEGQGWGYTF
TGTGCCAGCAGCGAAGGACAGGGTTGGGGCTACACCTTC
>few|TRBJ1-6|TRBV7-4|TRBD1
CASSLGGTGISPLHF
TGTGCCAGCAGTTTAGGGGGGACAGGGATTTCACCCCTCCACTTT
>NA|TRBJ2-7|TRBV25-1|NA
CASSDVSAYEQYF
TGTGCCAGCAGTGATGTTTCAGCCTACGAGCAGTACTTC
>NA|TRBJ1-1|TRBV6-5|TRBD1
CASSYQGTGGTEAFF
TGTGCCAGCAGTTACCAAGGGACAGGGGGCACTGAAGCTTTCTTT
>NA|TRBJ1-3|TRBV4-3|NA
CASSHQVFSGNTIYF
TGCGCCAGCAGCCATCAGGTCTTCTCTGGAAACACCATATATTTT
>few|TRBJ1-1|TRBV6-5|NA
CASRSSDWNEAFF
TGTGCCAGCAGGAGCTCGGACTGGAACGAAGCTTTCTTT
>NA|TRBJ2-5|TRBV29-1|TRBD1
CSVLGQGAETQYF
TGCAGCGTTCTGGGACAGGGGGCAGAGACCCAGTACTTC
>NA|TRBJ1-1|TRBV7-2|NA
CASSLQWKGVEAFF
TGTGCCAGCAGCTTACAGTGGAAAGGGGTTGAAGCTTTCTTT
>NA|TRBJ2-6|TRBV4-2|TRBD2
CASSQDWLAGGLPGANVLTF
TGTGCCAGCAGCCAAGATTGGCTAGCGGGGGGACTACCCGGGGCCAACGTCCTGACTTTC
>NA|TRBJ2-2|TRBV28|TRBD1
CASRDTGGLDGELFF
TGTGCCAGCAGAGACACAGGGGGCCTCGACGGGGAGCTGTTTTTT